This T cell receptor (beta chain) was retrieved from a study of blood T cell repertoires in COVID-19. Under the authors' procedure: Amplification from reference gene primers served as the basis for estimated nucleated cell counts. Some clones are missing from TCRdb's copy, which holds only in-frame ones; the method was immunoSEQ multiplex PCR. From that table come the V and J calls and clone size; the DNA was used to work out D and trimming. This table holds 450,000 or so clones, roughly 91% found once. Which cohort a participant joined came from the clinical history participants gave. V lost 6 bases, J lost 0 bases, and 2 bases stayed unmatched. CDR1 is SQVTM and CDR2 is ANQGSEA in the germline V gene. This CDR3 has 13 amino acids.

V usage is TRBV29-1 and J usage is TRBJ2-7, with 10 positions matching TRBD1. Sequencing used PBMCs or T cells enriched from blood (not recorded which). This sequence was found in a man younger than 35 who had recovered from COVID-19. CDR3 in DNA: TGCAGCGTCGGGACAGGGGTCTCCTACGAGCAGTACTTC. As protein: CSVGTGVSYEQYF.